The 20 T cell receptor delta chains reported below all come from one sample, sequenced in a study of γδ T cells in repeated Plasmodium falciparum infection. TCRdb reanalysed the multiplex PCR reads with CATT. The profile shows tens of thousands of delta-chain clones, roughly 0.9% of them singletons. Flow sorting of PBMC yielded separate Vgamma9/Vdelta2+ and Vdelta2-negative gammadelta T cell populations for bulk repertoire analysis. The sequencing sample was made of gamma-delta T cells from blood. The receptors shown here come from a pool of human donors (malaria-infected and uninfected, not separated).

In the case of this clone: TCRdb's protein, taken from a much larger clone, differs from this DNA's translation at residue 16, likely owing to a read error; the protein displayed comes from the DNA. V is TRDV1 and J is TRDJ1, with 13 bases aligning to TRDD3. Per germline, CDR1 TSWWSYY and CDR2 QGS. This CDR3 is 20 amino acids long. CDR3 coding DNA: TGTGCTCTTGGGGCCCCCTCTCGGACTGGGGGATACGCAGCCACCGGTAAACTCATCTTT. This sequence encodes CALGAPSRTGGYAATGKLIF.

This clone was counted a few times. TCRdb's protein for this DNA is that of a much larger clone and differs from the translation at residue 11, likely a read error; the protein shown is the DNA translation. No J gene call was made, and the V gene is TRDV2. From germline, CDR1 is GEAIGNYY and CDR2 EKD. The CDR3 is 12 amino acids. The CDR3 bases are TGTGCCTGCCGGACACGGACCGATAAACTCACCTTT. Protein: CACRTRTDKLTF.

Regarding this clone: A read error is likely here: a far larger clone is one base away. Other DNA sequences within the sample encode an identical CDR3. This chain links TRDV1 with TRDJ1, with 13 bases aligning to TRDD3. TCRdb lists no J gene, so it was determined here by aligning the DNA to germline. Germline V gene sequence: CDR1 TSWWSYY, CDR2 QGS. V lost 3 bases, J lost 0 bases, and 31 bases stayed unmatched. This CDR3 has 26 residues. The CDR3 loop is CALGDLTSFSRTGGYALLTYTDKLIF. CDR3 DNA sequence: TGTGCTCTTGGGGACCTAACTTCCTTCAGCCGTACTGGGGGATACGCCCTCCTTACTTACACCGATAAACTCATCTTT.

Of note for this clone: The mismatch at residue 21 between this DNA's translation and the TCRdb protein of a much larger clone likely reflects a read error; the protein shown is translated from the DNA. V usage is TRDV1 and J usage is TRDJ1; possible D gene TRDD3, 6 bases. There are 24 residues in the CDR3. From germline, CDR1 is TSWWSYY and CDR2 QGS. Here the CDR3 reads CALGERSHVRGGLGQFPYTDRLIF. CDR3 coding DNA: TGTGCTCTTGGGGAACGCTCCCACGTCAGGGGTGGGCTGGGGCAATTTCCCTACACCGATAGACTCATCTTT.

This clone has more than one count but fewer than ten. TCRdb lists the protein of a much larger clone for this DNA, which differs at residue 10, so this is likely a read error; the protein given here is translated from the DNA itself. The chain combines TRDV2 with TRDJ1; no clear D. The J gene is not listed in TCRdb, so it was assigned here from a DNA match to germline. The CDR3 runs 18 residues. Trimming removed 0 bases at V and 4 bases at J, with 23 bases between. CDR1 GEAIGNYY and CDR2 EKD come from the germline V gene. The CDR3 loop reads CACDTVGLRGRNFDKLIF. The CDR3 DNA reads TGTGCCTGTGACACCGTCGGACTGCGGGGCCGTAATTTCGATAAACTCATCTTT.

This clone was seen a handful of times. TCRdb lists the protein of a much larger clone for this DNA, which differs at residue 12, so this is likely a read error; the protein given here is translated from the DNA itself. This chain connects TRDV2 to TRDJ1, with 11 bases fitting TRDD3. Matching the DNA to germline supplied the J gene, which TCRdb does not give. CDR3 size: 19 residues. V trimming: 4 bases; J trimming: 2 bases; junction bases outside the gene matches: 17. CDR1 and CDR2 (germline): GEAIGNYY, EKD. The chain's CDR3 is CACEPLLGDKKSSTDKLIF. CDR3 bases: TGTGCCTGTGAACCCCTACTGGGGGATAAAAAGAGTTCGACCGATAAACTCATCTTT.

This clone was found many times. The protein TCRdb gives is from a much larger clone and does not agree with this DNA's translation at residue 14, likely a read error; the protein shown here comes from the DNA. This sequence joins TRDV1 and TRDJ1; D is unclear. This CDR3 region has 18 residues. The germline V gene has CDR1 TSWWSYY and CDR2 QGS. With 2 bases removed from V and 7 bases from J, the gap between germline ends came to 26 bases. CDR3 amino acids: CALGERFFEYESSGKLIF. The CDR3 DNA reads as TGTGCTCTTGGGGAAAGGTTCTTCGAGTACGAGTCCTCCGGTAAACTCATCTTT.

This clone was observed at least ten times. A far larger clone is one nucleotide away, so this likely arose from a read error. Other nucleotide sequences from this sample produce the same CDR3. V and J are TRAV38-2/DV8 and TRDJ1, with 13 bases aligning to TRDD3. CDR3 length equals 22 residues. The germline V gene has CDR1 TSESDYY and CDR2 QEAYKQQN. The CDR3 sequence: CASFLETHYWGIRVGGPDKLIF. In DNA, the CDR3 is TGTGCCTCCTTCCTAGAAACCCATTACTGGGGGATACGCGTAGGGGGTCCCGATAAACTCATCTTT.

This clone was counted only a few times. TCRdb lists the protein of a much larger clone for this DNA, which differs at residue 13, so this is likely a read error; the protein given here is translated from the DNA itself. The V and J genes are TRDV1 and TRDJ1; 10 positions agree with TRDD3. The CDR3 runs 20 residues. Looked up from germline, CDR1 is TSWWSYY and CDR2 is QGS. V was clipped by 1 base and J by 0 bases; unmatched bases: 14. The CDR3 DNA reads as TGTGCTCTTGGGGAACAGTGGCCTACCTGGGGGATAAAGTACACCGATAAACTCATCTTT. Protein sequence: CALGEQWPTWGIKYTDKLIF.

Details on this clone: A far larger clone is off by one base, so a read error is likely. Other nucleotide sequences in the sample specify the same CDR3. J is TRDJ1 and V is TRDV2; 8 positions match TRDD3. TCRdb records no J gene; here it was assigned by comparing the DNA to germline. J was trimmed by 1 base and V by 0 bases; bases with no gene match: 12. Germline CDR1 is GEAIGNYY and CDR2 is EKD. This CDR3 region has 18 residues. CDR3 in amino acids: CACDTLGPTGDTTDKLIF. CDR3 bases: TGTGCCTGTGACACCCTCGGGCCTACTGGGGATACCACCGATAAACTCATCTTT.

For this clone: A read error is likely here: a far larger clone is one base away. The sample contains more than one DNA sequence encoding this CDR3. The rearrangement uses TRDV3 and TRDJ1, with TRDD3 as a possible D gene (5 bases). The J gene, not given by TCRdb, was assigned here from a germline match of the nucleotide sequence. Per germline, CDR1 TVYSNPD and CDR2 GDNSRS (reference sequence). This CDR3 spans 13 amino acids. Here the CDR3 reads CAFRGTPFGGLIF. The CDR3 DNA is TGCGCCTTTAGAGGGACTCCTTTCGGGGGACTCATCTTT.

This clone was detected only a few times. The protein given by TCRdb reflects a much larger clone and differs at residue 15 from this DNA's translation, likely from a read error; the protein shown is the DNA's translation. The J gene was not called, though the V gene is TRDV1; the D call of TRDD3 is as the table states it, not checked on the DNA. CDR3 length equals 17 residues. Germline CDR1 TSWWSYY, CDR2 QGS. CDR3 coding DNA: TGTGCTCTTGGGGAATATGAGGGGTCCCTAAACACCGATAAACCCATCTTT. The encoded protein is CALGEYEGSLNTDKPIF.

This clone has just a few counts. The protein that TCRdb holds for this DNA derives from a much larger clone and differs from the translated DNA at residue 14, which likely indicates a read error; the protein shown here is translated from the DNA. The chain employs TRDV1 and TRDJ1, with a tentative D call TRDD3 (5 bases). Germline V gene data show CDR1 as TSWWSYY and CDR2 as QGS. The CDR3 covers 16 residues. Here the CDR3 DNA reads TGTGCTCTTGGGGAAAGGGATCGGCTCCGCACCGATAAACCCATCTTT. Its protein is CALGERDRLRTDKPIF.

The sample holds a few counts of this clone. A read error likely explains this, since a far larger clone differs by one base. Other DNA sequences from this sample encode an identical CDR3 as well. The rearrangement joins TRDV1 to TRDJ1; 9 nucleotides agree with TRDD3. Per germline, CDR1 TSWWSYY and CDR2 QGS. With V trimmed by 2 bases and J by 1 base, 14 bases remained unmatched. The CDR3 runs to 19 residues. The CDR3 region has the DNA TGTGCTCTTGGGGAATTACCCTGCTGGGGGGATACTCTCACCGATAAACTCATCTTT. Translated: CALGELPCWGDTLTDKLIF.

As for this clone: The protein recorded in TCRdb matches a much larger clone and deviates from this DNA's translation at residue 3, suggesting a read error; the protein here is obtained by translating the DNA. The gene calls are TRDV2 and TRDJ1, with D possibly TRDD2 on 5 matching bases. TCRdb offers no J gene call, so here the DNA was matched to germline to obtain one. Per germline, CDR1 GEAIGNYY and CDR2 EKD. CDR3 length: 16 amino acids. The CDR3 sequence: CARDLLSSGYTDKLIF. Written as DNA, the CDR3 is TGTGCCCGTGACCTACTATCTTCCGGGTACACCGATAAACTCATCTTT.

The table lists this clone with a few counts. This probably arose from a read error, given a far larger clone one base away. In the same sample, other DNA sequences code for this CDR3. DNA for the CDR3: TGTGCTCTCGGGGAAGCTCGGCGGGGATGGGGGGCGGCACCCGATAAACTCATCTTT. Amino acid sequence: CALGEARRGWGAAPDKLIF. This chain links TRDV1 with TRDJ1; TRDD3 is a possible D gene (6 bases). The J gene, absent from TCRdb, was called here by matching the DNA to germline. Per the germline V gene, CDR1 is TSWWSYY and CDR2 is QGS. This CDR3 has 19 residues.

Details on this clone: A far larger clone is just one base off, so this is likely a read error. This specimen includes other DNA sequences encoding the same CDR3. The V segment is TRDV2, and no J call was made; the table's D call TRDD3 went unverified against the DNA. The CDR3 consists of 18 residues. Germline V gene data show CDR1 as GEAIGNYY and CDR2 as EKD. The CDR3 reads CACDTVLGVSTYTDKLIF. The CDR3 nucleotides are TGTGCCTGTGACACCGTTCTGGGGGTCTCCACCTACACCGATAAACTCATCTTC.

Points on this clone: A far larger clone is a single base away, which makes a read error likely. Additional DNA sequences in this sample encode the identical CDR3. J is TRDJ1 and V is TRDV1, with 8 nucleotides matching TRDD3. Here the J gene was assigned by germline matching of the DNA, as TCRdb has none. Germline V gene data show CDR1 as TSWWSYY and CDR2 as QGS. Trimming at V came to 0 bases and at J to 2 bases, leaving 23 bases not matched to a gene. The CDR3 is made up of 22 amino acids. The CDR3 reads CALGELTLLRYWGPPATDKLIF. CDR3 sequence (DNA): TGTGCTCTTGGGGAACTAACCCTTCTCAGATACTGGGGGCCGCCGGCTACCGATAAACTCATCTTT.

Only a few counts were recorded for this clone. For this DNA, TCRdb reports the protein of a much larger clone, which diverges at residue 6, most likely from a read error; the protein presented here is translated directly from the DNA. The chain recombines TRDV2 with TRDJ1, with D tentatively TRDD3 (5 bases). The J gene, left out of TCRdb, was set here by checking the DNA against germline. Trimming pared 1 base from V and 0 bases from J, leaving 20 bases between. The germline V gene has CDR1 GEAIGNYY and CDR2 EKD. This CDR3 is 18 amino acids long. Here the CDR3 reads CACDTRGAENLYTDKLIF. CDR3 sequence (DNA): TGTGCCTGTGACACGCGGGGGGCTGAGAACTTGTACACCGATAAACTCATCTTT.

On this clone: A read error is likely here: a far larger clone is one base away. The sample carries other DNA sequences with the same CDR3. No J gene was assigned, while the V gene was called as TRDV2; the D call in the table, TRDD3, was not verified against the DNA. The germline V gene encodes CDR1 GEAIGNYY and CDR2 EKD. This CDR3 spans 19 amino acids. Here the CDR3 reads CACDTAGGRSSWDTRQMFF. The CDR3 coding sequence is TGTGCCTGTGACACAGCTGGGGGCCGAAGCTCCTGGGACACCCGACAGATGTTCTTC.